One and the same sample provided the 32 T cell receptor beta chains below, sequenced in a study of naive and memory T cell subsets. An equimolar mix of two oligonucleotides served as the beta constant-region primer for TRBC1 and TRBC2. Each CDR3 protein gets one entry after TCRdb re-called the UMI-ligation and nested PCR reads with MiXCR. The table includes under 100,000 distinct CDR3 sequences, roughly 7% detected once. The sample was central memory CD4+ T cells from blood. These receptor sequences come from a human donor in good health.

The V and J genes are TRBV7-2 and TRBJ2-3, with 11 nucleotides matching TRBD2. The CDR3 runs 19 residues. J was trimmed by 2 bases and V by 6 bases; bases with no gene match: 16. Germline-derived CDR1 and CDR2 are SGHTA and FQGNSA. In DNA form, the CDR3 reads TGTGCCAGCAGGAGACAGTACGTGGAACTAGCGGGGGACACAGATACGCAGTATTTT. It is translated as CASRRQYVELAGDTDTQYF.

The chain employs TRBV4-3 and TRBJ2-3, with 9 bases aligning to TRBD2. CDR1 is LGHNA and CDR2 is YSLEER in the germline V gene. V shed 1 base, J shed 4 bases, and the junction held 9 bases outside the gene matches. CDR3 length: 17 residues. The CDR3, as DNA: TGCGCCAGCAGCCAAGTAGTGGTGCGGGGGGGGGCAGATACGCAGTATTTT. Translating gives CASSQVVVRGGADTQYF.

At least ten counts were recorded for this clonotype. The chain combines TRBV18 with TRBJ2-4; 10 bases match TRBD2. From germline, CDR1 is KGHSH and CDR2 LQKENI. J lost 0 bases, V lost 5 bases, and 4 bases had no gene match. The CDR3 consists of 16 residues. The CDR3 DNA reads TGTGCCAGCTCAAAGCCTAGCGGGAGAGCCAAAAACATTCAGTACTTC. It encodes CASSKPSGRAKNIQYF.

There are many counts of this clonotype. The gene calls are TRBV5-1 and TRBJ1-4; D is possibly TRBD1 (6 bases). Trimming shortened V by 0 bases and J by 7 bases, and 13 bases separated the two germline ends. The germline V gene has CDR1 SGHRS and CDR2 YFSETQ. The CDR3 is made up of 15 amino acids. The DNA for the CDR3 is TGCGCCAGCAGCTTGGAGGGGGTTACGAGTGAAAAACTGTTTTTT. This encodes CASSLEGVTSEKLFF.

This clonotype has only a few counts. The chain uses TRBV28 and TRBJ2-1; tentatively, D is TRBD1 or TRBD2 (7 bases each). The germline V gene has CDR1 MDHEN and CDR2 SYDVKM. V lost 10 bases, J lost 4 bases, and 14 bases lay in between. The CDR3 has 13 residues. The CDR3 reads CATGGAGYNEQFF. CDR3 DNA: TGTGCCACAGGGGGGGCCGGTTACAATGAGCAGTTCTTC.

The chain couples TRBV6-2 or TRBV6-3 to TRBJ2-1, with D possibly matching TRBD1 (5 bases). CDR1 MNHEY and CDR2 SVGEGT come from the germline V gene. V was clipped by 6 bases and J by 5 bases, with 11 bases between them. The CDR3 loop spans 13 amino acids. The CDR3 is CASRNGHNNEQFF. CDR3 in DNA: TGTGCCAGCAGAAACGGACACAACAATGAGCAGTTCTTC.

This clonotype was observed at least ten times. The chain combines TRBV12-3 or TRBV12-4 with TRBJ2-2; perhaps TRBD2 as D (6 bases). The CDR3 length is 15 residues. V was pared by 7 bases and J by 2 bases, with 14 bases between. The CDR3 loop reads CASTPGSGNTGELFF. CDR3 DNA sequence: TGTGCCAGCACCCCCGGTAGCGGTAACACCGGGGAGCTGTTTTTT.

This clonotype was found many times. The chain couples TRBV7-6 to TRBJ1-1; 8 bases are a match to TRBD1. The ends lost 3 bases at V and 10 bases at J; junction bases unmatched: 7. Germline CDR1 SGHVS, CDR2 FNYEAQ. The CDR3 consists of 13 residues. CDR3 coding DNA: TGTGCCAGCAGCTTTGGCCAGGGGGCACGAGCTTTCTTT. Amino acids: CASSFGQGARAFF.

This sequence joins TRBV19 and TRBJ1-4; D gene uncertain. The CDR3 has 13 residues. V was shortened by 11 bases and J by 5 bases, with 15 bases between the two germline ends. From germline, CDR1 is LNHDA and CDR2 SQIVND (reference sequence). As DNA, the CDR3 is TGTGCCGGCGGCGGGTCTTTGAATGAAAAACTGTTTTTT. Translated, it gives CAGGGSLNEKLFF. Filled out from reference TRBV19 and TRBJ1-4, the complete variable domain reads DGGITQSPKYLFRKEGQNVTLSCEQNLNHDAMYWYRQDPGQGLRLIYYSQIVNDFQKGDIAEGYSVSREKKESFPLTVTSAQKNPTAFYLCAGGGSLNEKLFFGSGTQLSVL.

This clonotype was observed at least ten times. The CDR3 sequence is CASVGFVPYEQYF. CDR3 bases: TGTGCCAGCGTGGGGTTTGTTCCCTACGAGCAGTACTTC. The gene calls are TRBV28 and TRBJ2-7; no firm D call. Trimming left V 8 bases short and J 2 bases short, with 13 bases between. The CDR3 sequence is 13 residues long. Germline V gene sequence: CDR1 MDHEN, CDR2 SYDVKM.

This clonotype was counted at least ten times. This rearrangement joins TRBV30 to TRBJ2-2, with a tentative D call TRBD2 (5 bases). Trimming removed 1 base at V and 8 bases at J, with 17 bases between. The CDR3 loop spans 15 amino acids. CDR1 is GTSNPN, CDR2 SVGIG, per germline (reference sequence). CDR3: CAWSGTKGAAGELFF. CDR3 DNA: TGTGCCTGGAGTGGTACAAAGGGAGCTGCGGGGGAGCTGTTTTTT.

This clonotype occurred a few times. The V call is TRBV7-2, the J call TRBJ2-4; tentatively, D is TRBD2 (6 bases). The CDR3 length is 13 residues. Trimming left V 5 bases short and J 7 bases short, with 12 bases between. Germline CDR1 SGHTA, CDR2 FQGNSA. The CDR3 region is CASSLTRENIQYF. CDR3 bases: TGTGCCAGCAGCCTAACACGGGAGAACATTCAGTACTTC.

At least ten counts were recorded for this clonotype. The chain has TRBV20-1 and TRBJ1-6; D may be TRBD1 (6 bases). The germline V gene encodes CDR1 DFQATT and CDR2 SNEGSKA (reference sequence). V lost 5 bases and J 6 bases, leaving 14 bases between the germline ends. This CDR3 has 14 residues. Here the CDR3 DNA reads TGCAGTGCTCCTAGGCAGGGGTCTAATTCACCCCTCCACTTT. It translates to CSAPRQGSNSPLHF.

Many counts were recorded for this clonotype. The V call is TRBV5-1, the J call TRBJ1-1; D call uncertain. Trimming took 5 bases from V and 1 from J, leaving 6 bases between them. Germline V gene lookup returns CDR1 SGHRS and CDR2 YFSETQ. The CDR3 spans 12 residues. The CDR3 is CASRRANTEAFF. The CDR3, as DNA: TGCGCCAGCAGACGGGCGAACACTGAAGCTTTCTTT.

The genes are TRBV7-9 and TRBJ2-5, with D perhaps matching TRBD2 (5 bases). CDR3 length equals 14 residues. V lost 2 bases and J 1 base, leaving 8 bases between the germline ends. Germline V gene lookup returns CDR1 SEHNR and CDR2 FQNEAQ (reference sequence). The CDR3 nucleotides read TGTGCCAGCAGCTTACCGGGATCCCAAGAGACCCAGTACTTC. Amino acid sequence: CASSLPGSQETQYF.

This clonotype was recorded a few times. The rearrangement joins TRBV10-3 to TRBJ2-5; 8 bases fit TRBD1. V was pared by 8 bases and J by 5 bases, with 7 bases of the junction left unmatched. CDR3 length equals 13 residues. The germline gives CDR1 ENHRY, CDR2 SYGVKD. CDR3 residues: CAIGNRQGETQYF. The CDR3 DNA follows: TGTGCCATCGGAAACCGACAGGGGGAGACCCAGTACTTC.

The table lists this clonotype with many counts. The CDR3 sequence: CASSLKELQGADTQYF. The CDR3 DNA reads as TGTGCCAGCAGCTTGAAAGAATTGCAGGGGGCAGATACGCAGTATTTT. The gene calls are TRBV5-4 and TRBJ2-3; TRBD1 matches 7 bases. V trimming: 1 base; J trimming: 4 bases; junction bases outside the gene matches: 9. CDR1 and CDR2 from the germline V gene are SGHNT and YYREEE (reference sequence). The CDR3 is 16 residues long.

The chain has TRBV24-1 and TRBJ2-3; 8 nucleotides align to TRBD1. The CDR3 length is 15 residues. Germline loops: CDR1 KGHDR, CDR2 SFDVKD. The ends lost 7 bases at V and 3 bases at J; junction bases unmatched: 8. CDR3 DNA: TGTGCCACCAGGACAGGGGATTTAATGACAGATACGCAGTATTTT. This codes for CATRTGDLMTDTQYF.

There are many counts of this clonotype. The chain is built from TRBV28 and TRBJ1-1; D is uncertain. The V gene's germline CDR1 is MDHEN and CDR2 SYDVKM. The CDR3 is 14 residues long. Trimming cost V 6 bases and J 2 bases, with 13 bases left between them. The CDR3: CASSFLRVNTEAFF. The DNA for the CDR3 is TGTGCCAGCAGCTTCCTTAGGGTTAACACTGAAGCTTTCTTT.

This clonotype was seen more than once but under ten times. This chain joins TRBV7-9 and TRBJ1-3; TRBD1 is a possible D gene (5 bases). The CDR3 runs 13 residues. Trimming stripped 6 bases from V and 8 bases from J, with 14 bases between. In germline, CDR1 is SEHNR, CDR2 FQNEAQ (reference sequence). CDR3 sequence: CASRGTLGDTIYF. CDR3 DNA sequence: TGTGCCAGCAGGGGGACTCTTGGCGACACCATATATTTT. Supplemented by reference TRBV7-9 and TRBJ1-3, the full variable domain reads DTGVSQNPRHKITKRGQNVTFRCDPISEHNRLYWYRQTLGQGPEFLTYFQNEAQLEKSRLLSDRFSAERPKGSFSTLEIQRTEQGDSAMYLCASRGTLGDTIYFGEGSWLTVV.

Note on this clonotype: The junction departs from the called germline gene at one end, perhaps through a read error. The chain is built from TRBV29-1 and TRBJ2-7; no firm D call. Germline CDR1 reads SQVTM; CDR2 reads ANQGSEA. The CDR3 runs to 12 residues. The CDR3: CSVEGDFYEQYF. The CDR3 DNA is TGCAGCGTGGAAGGAGACTTCTACGAGCAGTACTTC.

This clonotype has a count of ten or more. V usage is TRBV28 and J usage is TRBJ2-7, with D perhaps TRBD1 (6 bases). This CDR3 has 15 amino acids. The V end was cut by 2 bases, the J end by 6 bases, with 17 bases between. Germline CDR1 MDHEN, CDR2 SYDVKM. CDR3 residues: CASSLVDSWAREQYF. The CDR3 nucleotides are TGTGCCAGCAGTTTAGTGGACAGCTGGGCCCGCGAGCAGTACTTC.

The sample holds many counts of this clonotype. This chain uses TRBV20-1 with TRBJ2-3, with D unresolved. The germline gives CDR1 DFQATT, CDR2 SNEGSKA (reference sequence). CDR3 length equals 11 residues. The V end lost 5 bases, the J end lost 6 bases, and 9 bases lay between the germline ends. CDR3 protein: CSAAGWDTQYF. The CDR3 DNA sequence: TGCAGTGCTGCTGGGTGGGATACGCAGTATTTT.

Many counts were recorded for this clonotype. The V call is TRBV12-3 or TRBV12-4, the J call TRBJ1-2; 8 nucleotides match TRBD1. The CDR3 spans 15 residues. Trimming at V came to 6 bases and at J to 7 bases, leaving 13 bases not matched to a gene. This CDR3 reads CASSQTTGARGGYTF. CDR3 DNA: TGTGCCAGCAGCCAGACGACAGGGGCCCGGGGTGGCTACACCTTC.

Remarks on this clonotype: The CDR3 carries no conserved terminal phenylalanine or tryptophan, so it likely arises from a read error. The chain joins TRBV14 to TRBJ2-3; TRBD2 might be the D (6 bases). Germline loops: CDR1 SGHDN, CDR2 FVKESK. The CDR3 spans 16 residues. The V and J ends lost 2 bases and 2 bases respectively, with 14 bases between them. The CDR3 reads CASSQWLAGSTDTQYL. The CDR3 DNA reads as TGTGCCAGCAGCCAATGGTTGGCGGGGTCCACAGATACGCAGTATTTA.

This clonotype was counted many times. This chain connects TRBV18 to TRBJ1-1; D gene ambiguous. CDR3 length: 16 amino acids. The V end was cut by 3 bases, the J end by 5 bases, with 19 bases between. The V gene's germline CDR1 is KGHSH and CDR2 LQKENI. In DNA, the CDR3 is TGTGCCAGCTCACCCCGGATCACAACGGGTTTTACTGAAGCTTTCTTT. Amino acids: CASSPRITTGFTEAFF.

There are many counts of this clonotype. The V and J genes are TRBV28 and TRBJ1-5; no clear D gene. The CDR3 runs 11 residues. The V end lost 8 bases, the J end lost 5 bases, and 7 bases lay between the germline ends. CDR1 MDHEN and CDR2 SYDVKM come from the germline V gene. This chain's CDR3 is CASRTDQPQHF. DNA of the CDR3: TGTGCCAGCCGGACCGATCAGCCCCAGCATTTT.

Many counts were recorded for this clonotype. This chain connects TRBV7-9 to TRBJ2-5; D may match TRBD1 or TRBD2 (5 bases each). Germline V gene sequence: CDR1 SEHNR, CDR2 FQNEAQ (reference sequence). V was shortened by 0 bases and J by 4 bases, with 6 bases between the two germline ends. This CDR3 contains 13 residues. CDR3 DNA: TGTGCCAGCAGCTTAGCTGGGGGAGAGACCCAGTACTTC. Its translation: CASSLAGGETQYF.

This clonotype has a count of ten or more. The junction differs from germline at one of its ends, possibly a read error. The CDR3 DNA reads TGTGCCAGCAGTTTAGCGGGACAGGCCCACAATGAGCAGTTCTTC. Its protein is CASSLAGQAHNEQFF. This rearrangement joins TRBV7-6 to TRBJ2-1; D is possibly TRBD1 or TRBD2 (8 bases each). In germline, CDR1 is SGHVS, CDR2 FNYEAQ. This CDR3 is built from 15 residues.

This clonotype has a handful of counts. The genes are TRBV6-1 and TRBJ2-1; 8 bases fit TRBD1. CDR3 size: 15 residues. Trimming took 4 bases from V and 7 from J; bases not matched to a gene: 9. From germline, CDR1 is MNHNS and CDR2 SASEGT. The CDR3 DNA reads TGTGCCAGCAGTGGTAACAGGGGGAGGTTGAATGAGCAGTTCTTC. This encodes CASSGNRGRLNEQFF.

This clonotype was counted ten times or more. V is TRBV6-1 and J is TRBJ1-5; the D is unclear. V lost 7 bases, J lost 1 base, and 20 bases lay in between. This CDR3 contains 17 residues. Germline-derived CDR1 and CDR2 are MNHNS and SASEGT. CDR3 bases: TGTGCCAGCACCTCTCGTTGGGTCGAGGGAAGCAATCAGCCCCAGCATTTT. It codes for CASTSRWVEGSNQPQHF.

CDR3 in DNA: TGTGCCAGCAGGAACCCCGGCGGGAGCTACGAGCAGTACTTC. This codes for CASRNPGGSYEQYF. The V call is TRBV12-3 or TRBV12-4, the J call TRBJ2-7; 7 nucleotides line up with TRBD2. The CDR3 length is 14 residues. V trimming: 6 bases; J trimming: 3 bases; junction bases outside the gene matches: 8.